This entry features one T cell receptor beta chain sequence. What it recognizes is unknown. As to time point: neoterminal ileum biopsy at postoperative endoscopy, about 6 months after surgery. Adults with ileal or ileocolonic Crohn's disease and an indication for resection were eligible. This record belongs to a study of T cell repertoires in ileal Crohn's disease. Using immunoSEQ multiplex PCR, the repertoire was profiled, and TCRdb retains in-frame clones only, with some absent. Among over 15,000 clones listed, 65% to 80% were seen once. Findings and caveats of the study: Postoperative endoscopy occurred within one year, median approximately 7 months. Clonality above 26.8% at surgery always came with endoscopic recurrence. Active smokers at surgery had more clonal expansions than non-smokers.

The sequenced sample was ileal tissue. The source is an adult with Crohn's disease.

In DNA form, the CDR3 reads TGTGCCAGCAGCGGAGTACCAGCGGGGCGCACAGATACGCAGTATTTT. This codes for CASSGVPAGRTDTQYF. This chain uses TRBV9 with TRBJ2-3, with TRBD2 matching 7 bases. Germline V gives CDR1 SGDLS, CDR2 YYNGEE. The CDR3 is made up of 16 amino acids. The J segment lost 1 base and the V segment lost 3 bases, leaving 8 bases of the junction unmatched.